Given below is one TCR beta chain in context. Its specificity is unknown. The length of the CDR3 is 12 residues. The germline gives CDR1 SNHLY, CDR2 FYNNEI. TCRdb re-called the 5' RACE reads; every CDR3 protein appears as one record, without DNA. The listing contains fewer than 400,000 distinct CDR3 sequences. The sample is drawn from a study of T cells expressing NK-cell markers. Study as a whole: Beta-chain profiling covered CD3+CD56+NKG2C+, CD3+CD56+NKG2C- and CD3+CD56-NKG2C+ sorted subsets. General study points: In a handful of donors, these clonotypes also led the CD3+CD56-NKG2C+ fraction.

The sample was blood T cells: a sorted CD56 or NKG2C T cell subset, CD4+ or CD8+ T cells, or bulk PBMC T cells (not recorded which). This sequence originates from a man between 18 and 69 years old in good health. The chain has TRBV2 and TRBJ2-3; TCRdb proposes TRBD2, but this gene call is untestable without DNA. The CDR3 sequence: CASSRLAGTQYF.